The next 10 T cell receptor beta chains were all read from a single sample in a study of T cell clonality in common variable immunodeficiency. Study results and caveats: Reportedly, TCR beta sequences from common variable immunodeficiency showed fewer deletions and N-nucleotide insertions.

These receptors lack a known antigen. Here immunoSEQ multiplex PCR was the method, and the copy in TCRdb shows in-frame clones only, minus some. The sample is made up of over 30,000 clones, none counted only once. Material for sequencing was peripheral blood mononuclear cells. These receptors were obtained from a human donor with common variable immunodeficiency.

Points on this clone: The read ends 3 residues early relative to the CDR3; the germline J gene fills the gap. The chain carries TRBV20-1 and TRBJ2-3, with 8 positions matching TRBD1. The V gene's germline CDR1 is DFQATT and CDR2 SNEGSKA (reference sequence). The trim removed 4 bases at V and 4 bases at J, leaving 13 bases unmatched. The CDR3 length is 16 residues. The covered CDR3 bases are TGCAGTGCTAACTCCTGGACAGGGAAAAAGCCAGATACG. Its translation is CSANSWTGKKPDT. The CDR3 in its entirety is CSANSWTGKKPDTQYF.

Ten or more counts support this clone. Read data end 3 residues before the CDR3 end; the end is taken from the germline J gene. The chain employs TRBV5-4 and TRBJ2-3, with TRBD2 matching over 8 bases. Germline loops: CDR1 SGHNT, CDR2 YYREEE (reference sequence). The CDR3 is 16 residues long. Losses at the gene ends were 4 bases for V and 1 base for J; bases not matched to a gene: 8. The CDR3 protein is CASSAVSGIGTDTQYF. The part of the CDR3 DNA that was read is TGTGCCAGCAGCGCGGTTAGCGGGATCGGCACAGATACG.

This clone appeared a few times. The missing CDR3 end, 3 residues past where the read stops, is filled in from the germline J gene. V gene TRBV7-2 combines with J gene TRBJ1-2; 11 bases match TRBD1. Germline assignment: CDR1 SGHTA and CDR2 FQGNSA. The ends lost 7 bases at V and 0 bases at J; junction bases unmatched: 4. The CDR3 is 15 residues long. The DNA read from the CDR3 is TGTGCCAGCACCGGACAGGGGGCGACTAACTATGGC. Translated: CASTGQGATNYG. The complete CDR3 reads CASTGQGATNYGYTF.

This clone was counted a few times. The sequence runs out 3 residues before the end of the CDR3; the remainder is reconstructed from the germline J gene. V and J are TRBV5-1 and TRBJ1-2; 7 nucleotides align to TRBD1. Germline V gives CDR1 SGHRS, CDR2 YFSETQ. This CDR3 is 13 amino acids long. V lost 4 bases to trimming and J lost 2 bases; unmatched junction nucleotides: 2. CDR3 bases read: TGCGCCAGCAGCACGGGACAGAACTATGGC. Translated, it gives CASSTGQNYG. The entire CDR3 sequence reads CASSTGQNYGYTF.

Remarks on this clone: From the germline J gene comes the end of the CDR3, since the read stops 3 residues before it. The J gene is TRBJ1-3, the V gene TRBV18, with no clear D. The V gene lost 3 bases and the J gene lost 4 bases, with 7 bases spanning the gap. The V gene's germline CDR1 is KGHSH and CDR2 LQKENI. The CDR3 sequence is 13 residues long. The sequenced part of the CDR3 DNA is TGTGCCAGCTCACCTTCACAGGGAAACACC. It encodes CASSPSQGNT. The entire CDR3 is CASSPSQGNTIYF.

This clone was seen ten or more times. The CDR3 end is not reached by the read, which stops 3 residues before it; the germline J gene fills it in. The chain joins TRBV7-2 to TRBJ1-1, with D unclear. The CDR3 spans 13 residues. CDR1 SGHTA and CDR2 FQGNSA come from the germline V gene. The CDR3: CASSLERESGAFF. Incomplete CDR3 DNA: TGTGCCAGCAGCTTAGAAAGGGAGAGCGGT. Together with reference TRBV7-2 and TRBJ1-1, the CDR3 gives the full variable domain: GAGVSQSPSNKVTEKGKDVELRCDPISGHTALYWYRQSLGQGLEFLIYFQGNSAPDKSGLPSDRFSAERTGGSVSTLTIQRTQQEDSAVYLCASSLERESGAFFGQGTRLTVV.

This clone was seen at least ten times. The sequenced fragment ends 3 residues before the CDR3 boundary, so the rest is inferred from the germline J gene. The chain carries TRBV29-1 and TRBJ2-3; TRBD2 is a possible D gene (7 bases). Germline CDR1 reads SQVTM; CDR2 reads ANQGSEA. With 7 bases removed from V and 3 bases from J, the gap between germline ends came to 17 bases. The CDR3 runs to 14 residues. CDR3 residues: CSGGGGVWTDTQYF. The sequenced part of the CDR3 DNA is TGCAGCGGGGGGGGCGGGGTATGGACAGATACG.

The sample holds a few counts of this clone. The read terminates 3 residues ahead of where the CDR3 ends, so the germline J gene completes it. The chain combines TRBV6-1 with TRBJ2-7; 7 bases match TRBD1. The CDR3 runs 16 residues. Germline loops: CDR1 MNHNS, CDR2 SASEGT. V lost 2 bases, J lost 5 bases, and 12 bases stayed unmatched. CDR3 DNA (partial): TGTGCCAGCAGTGAACCCCTGATGGACAGGACGAACGAG. This translates into CASSEPLMDRTNE. The full CDR3 protein is CASSEPLMDRTNEQYF.

With respect to this clone: Sequencing ends 3 residues short of the CDR3 end; the germline J gene provides the rest. This sequence joins TRBV6-1 and TRBJ2-7, with a possible D match to TRBD2 (6 bases). The CDR3 has 15 residues. Germline loops: CDR1 MNHNS, CDR2 SASEGT. V was shortened by 2 bases and J by 4 bases, with 15 bases between the two germline ends. The CDR3 DNA, read in part, is TGTGCCAGCAGTGAATGGTTGGGACTCCTTTACGAG. As protein: CASSEWLGLLYE. The full CDR3 reads CASSEWLGLLYEQYF.

This clone was observed a handful of times. The CDR3 here is CASLEGLVKQDRVITEAFF. Incomplete CDR3 DNA: TGTGCCTCTCTGGAGGGCCTTGTTAAGCAGGACAGGGTTATAACTGAA. The chain recombines TRBV30 with TRBJ1-1, with 8 positions matching TRBD1. The read gets to within 3 residues of the CDR3 end, and the germline J gene fills in the rest. The J segment lost 5 bases and the V segment lost 7 bases, leaving 27 bases of the junction unmatched. CDR3 length: 19 amino acids. Germline CDR1 is GTSNPN and CDR2 is SVGIG (reference sequence).